This TCR beta chain was sequenced during a study of early T cells in non-severe SARS-CoV-2 infection. Study details: Chains stayed unpaired after sequencing of bulk RNA from unsorted whole blood.

Study-wide findings and caveats: VDJdb matching favored anti-spike CD8 responses, missing private and CD4 specificities.

Germline values: CDR1 SGDLS, CDR2 YYNGEE. The CDR3 contains 12 residues. The V end was cut by 0 bases, the J end by 6 bases, with 4 bases between. Unique molecular identifiers were affixed to single, distinct cDNA molecules. One entry per CDR3 protein, called by TCRdb with MiXCR from the 5' RACE reads. The sample shows more than 65,000 distinct CDR3 sequences, about 12% of them seen only once. This clonotype has more than one count but fewer than ten. Antigen: not known. The material sequenced was whole blood. The V call is TRBV9, the J call TRBJ1-5, with D unresolved. This TCR derives from an adult who was a healthcare worker with PCR-confirmed SARS-CoV-2 infection or an uninfected control (not recorded which). CDR3 loop: CASSVEVQPQHF. For the CDR3, the DNA is TGTGCCAGCAGCGTAGAGGTTCAGCCCCAGCATTTT.